The T cell receptor beta chain under discussion was sequenced for a study of cytomegalovirus exposure and HLA in healthy donors. The study's findings and limits: Donors were assumed by presence/absence analyses to have roughly uniform sequencing depth.

CDR3 size: 12 residues. The germline V gene has CDR1 SNHLY and CDR2 FYNNEI. V was clipped by 8 bases and J by 3 bases; unmatched bases: 3. Donors consisted of healthy bone marrow donors. As to this clone: As yet, its antigen is unknown.

In the PCR, 60 Vbeta and 13 Jbeta primers were used. Clones were read by immunoSEQ multiplex PCR, and TCRdb kept only the in-frame ones, dropping some. The sample shows roughly 180,000 clones, just under 80% of them seen only once. The clonotype comes from a female donor in good health and CMV-seronegative. Sequenced: PBMCs. The chain is built from TRBV2 and TRBJ2-7, with 8 bases identical to TRBD1. The CDR3 bases are TGTGCCAGCGGGACAGGATTCTACGAGCAGTACTTC. Its translation: CASGTGFYEQYF.